These 26 T cell receptor beta chains came from one sample sequenced in a study of spatial heterogeneity in lung cancer. Study-level points and caveats: Tumoral mutation counts were tracked by counts of expanded intratumoral alpha and beta TCRs.

Antigens of these TCRs are unknown. Documented time point: sample taken at primary tumor resection. TCRdb itself ran the 5' RACE reads through MiXCR, one entry per CDR3 protein. Of 25,000 to 30,000 distinct CDR3 sequences in the sample, 7% to 7.5% are singletons; the top ten hold around 25%. The source was lung tumor tissue, collected at surgery. These TCRs come from a male donor with early-stage non-small cell lung cancer.

By frequency in the sample, this clonotype is medium-sized (0.01 to 0.1%). The chain uses TRBV7-8 and TRBJ1-5, with D uncertain. Germline lookup yields CDR1 SGHVS and CDR2 FQNEAQ. This CDR3 region has 13 residues. Trimming left V 5 bases short and J 7 bases short, with 12 bases between. The CDR3 spells CASSLTSLQPQHF. CDR3 nucleotide sequence: TGTGCCAGCAGCCTGACGAGCCTCCAGCCCCAGCATTTT.

This clonotype was observed a few times. The chain uses TRBV6-5 and TRBJ1-5, with 8 bases fitting TRBD1. Germline loops: CDR1 MNHEY, CDR2 SVGAGI. V lost 4 bases to trimming and J lost 4 bases; unmatched junction nucleotides: 6. This CDR3 is built from 15 residues. The DNA for the CDR3 is TGTGCCAGCAGTTGGGGCAGGGGGCGGAATCAGCCCCAGCATTTT. Its protein product is CASSWGRGRNQPQHF.

This clonotype was observed many times. The rearrangement joins TRBV7-2 to TRBJ1-1; D ambiguous. The CDR3 is made up of 12 amino acids. Germline-derived CDR1 and CDR2 are SGHTA and FQGNSA. With 1 base removed from V and 10 bases from J, the gap between germline ends came to 10 bases. The CDR3 loop reads CASSLGPATAFF. The CDR3 coding sequence is TGTGCCAGCAGCTTAGGTCCGGCAACAGCTTTCTTT.

This clonotype was seen more than once but under ten times. V is TRBV4-2 and J is TRBJ2-5, with 14 bases lining up with TRBD2. The germline V gene encodes CDR1 LGHNA and CDR2 YNFKEQ. The CDR3 covers 16 residues. The V gene end was trimmed by 5 bases and the J gene end by 1 base; junction bases not matched to a gene: 3. CDR3 in amino acids: CASSWGTSGGQETQYF. The CDR3 nucleotides read TGTGCCAGCAGCTGGGGGACTAGCGGGGGCCAAGAGACCCAGTACTTC.

This clonotype was picked up many times. The rearrangement uses TRBV20-1 and TRBJ2-1; no clear D gene. Trimming removed 7 bases at V and 7 bases at J, with 17 bases between. There are 13 residues in the CDR3. Germline CDR1 DFQATT, CDR2 SNEGSKA (reference sequence). In DNA form, the CDR3 reads TGCAGTGTTAGTGGGGTCGTCGCGAATGAGCAGTTCTTC. Translated: CSVSGVVANEQFF.

The chain links TRBV29-1 to TRBJ2-7, with D possibly TRBD2 on 6 matching bases. Germline-derived CDR1 and CDR2 are SQVTM and ANQGSEA. This CDR3 has 14 residues. V was cut by 4 bases and J by 1 base, with 14 bases left in between. The CDR3 DNA reads TGCAGCGTTGGATCGGGGGTCCGATCCTACGAGCAGTACTTC. It specifies CSVGSGVRSYEQYF.

This clonotype was seen ten or more times. The chain links TRBV4-3 to TRBJ2-7; D unclear. V dropped 0 bases and J dropped 9 bases, with 9 bases sitting between them. Germline V gives CDR1 LGHNA, CDR2 YSLEER. CDR3 length: 12 amino acids. This CDR3 reads CASSQDHYVQYF. CDR3 DNA: TGCGCCAGCAGCCAAGATCACTATGTGCAGTACTTC.

Remarks on this clonotype: Given a much more abundant clone one base away, this may be a read error. The V call is TRBV4-3, the J call TRBJ2-1, with 9 bases fitting TRBD1. Germline loops: CDR1 LGHNA, CDR2 YSLEER. The CDR3 has 17 residues. Written as DNA, the CDR3 is TGCGCCTGCAGCCTCGTCCCGGGACAGGGATCCTACAATGAGCAGTTCTTC. It codes for CACSLVPGQGSYNEQFF.

In its sample, this clonotype was seen many times. The V gene is TRBV15, the J gene TRBJ1-1; D is ambiguous. The germline V and J ends were trimmed by 5 bases and 2 bases, with 12 bases remaining between them. Germline CDR1 is LNHNV and CDR2 is YYDKDF (reference sequence). CDR3 length: 14 residues. The CDR3 spells CATSVGPINTEAFF. The CDR3 coding sequence is TGTGCCACCAGCGTCGGACCTATAAACACTGAAGCTTTCTTT. Variable domain in full (rest from reference TRBV15 and TRBJ1-1): DAMVIQNPRYQVTQFGKPVTLSCSQTLNHNVMYWYQQKSSQAPKLLFHYYDKDFNNEADTPDNFQSRRPNTSFCFLDIRSPGLGDTAMYLCATSVGPINTEAFFGQGTRLTVV.

This clonotype was picked up many times. The chain combines TRBV7-2 with TRBJ1-2; no definite D call. V was cut by 3 bases and J by 7 bases, with 15 bases left in between. The CDR3 extends over 14 amino acids. Per germline, CDR1 SGHTA and CDR2 FQGNSA. CDR3 amino acids: CASSLGPLELGYTF. DNA of the CDR3: TGTGCCAGCAGCTTGGGTCCCCTTGAGCTTGGCTACACCTTC.

There are many counts of this clonotype. The rearrangement joins TRBV3-1 to TRBJ1-1; possibly TRBD1 for D (6 bases). The germline V and J ends were trimmed by 4 bases and 2 bases, with 11 bases remaining between them. This CDR3 is built from 14 residues. Per germline, CDR1 LGHDT and CDR2 YNNKEL (reference sequence). The CDR3, as DNA: TGTGCCAGCAGCCCCTGGACAGCAAACACTGAAGCTTTCTTT. Protein sequence: CASSPWTANTEAFF.

This chain joins TRBV7-2 and TRBJ2-5; 7 positions match TRBD1. Germline V gene sequence: CDR1 SGHTA, CDR2 FQGNSA. The CDR3 spans 13 residues. V lost 6 bases and J lost 5; bases outside the gene matches: 6. CDR3 residues: CASSYDRDETQYF. CDR3 nucleotide sequence: TGTGCCAGCAGTTACGACAGGGACGAGACCCAGTACTTC.

The DNA for the CDR3 is TGTGCCAGCAGTTTAAGGAGGGCGGCGATGGGAGATACGCAGTATTTT. Amino acid sequence: CASSLRRAAMGDTQYF. The rearrangement links TRBV27 to TRBJ2-3, with D perhaps TRBD2 (6 bases). Germline V lookup: CDR1 MNHEY, CDR2 SMNVEV (reference sequence). Trimming took off 2 bases at V and 5 bases at J, with 17 bases between the two ends. The CDR3 spans 16 residues.

This clonotype was counted ten times or more. The rearrangement joins TRBV7-2 to TRBJ2-6; the match to TRBD2 covers 11 bases. Trimming removed 8 bases from V and 1 base from J; junction bases left unmatched: 10. This CDR3 is built from 18 residues. Germline-derived CDR1 and CDR2 are SGHTA and FQGNSA. CDR3 in amino acids: CASPSGASGGSGANVLTF. The CDR3 DNA sequence: TGTGCCAGCCCGAGTGGGGCTAGCGGGGGGTCTGGGGCCAACGTCCTGACTTTC.

This clonotype was seen a handful of times. The chain couples TRBV5-5 to TRBJ2-5; TRBD2 matches 9 bases. V was clipped by 3 bases and J by 4 bases; unmatched bases: 4. This CDR3 is built from 14 residues. The germline V gene encodes CDR1 SGHKS and CDR2 YYEKEE (reference sequence). The CDR3 DNA is TGTGCCAGCAGCTGGCTAGCGGGGCTAGAGACCCAGTACTTC. Amino acids: CASSWLAGLETQYF.

In this sample, this clonotype turned up a few times. The chain recombines TRBV12-3 or TRBV12-4 with TRBJ1-3; D gene unclear. V was clipped by 4 bases and J by 0 bases, with 4 bases between them. The CDR3 extends over 13 amino acids. The CDR3 nucleotides are TGTGCCAGCAGTTGGCTCTCTGGAAACACCATATATTTT. This sequence encodes CASSWLSGNTIYF.

In its sample, this clonotype was seen many times. The chain combines TRBV7-2 with TRBJ2-2; TRBD1 aligns across 7 bases. The CDR3 is 12 amino acids. Germline values: CDR1 SGHTA, CDR2 FQGNSA. J gave up 6 bases and V 7 bases, and 2 bases lay outside the gene matches. The CDR3 nucleotides read TGTGCCAGCAACCAGGGGGCCGGGGAGCTGTTTTTT. The encoded protein is CASNQGAGELFF. Full variable domain (remainder filled in from reference TRBV7-2 and TRBJ2-2): GAGVSQSPSNKVTEKGKDVELRCDPISGHTALYWYRQSLGQGLEFLIYFQGNSAPDKSGLPSDRFSAERTGGSVSTLTIQRTQQEDSAVYLCASNQGAGELFFGEGSRLTVL.

This clonotype was found many times. The chain employs TRBV20-1 and TRBJ1-4; 7 nucleotides agree with TRBD1. The CDR3 runs to 14 residues. V lost 0 bases to trimming and J lost 10 bases; unmatched junction nucleotides: 8. CDR1 DFQATT and CDR2 SNEGSKA come from the germline V gene (reference sequence). This chain's CDR3 is CSARETGSIGKLFF. The CDR3 nucleotides are TGCAGTGCTAGAGAGACAGGGAGTATAGGAAAACTGTTTTTT.

This clonotype was picked up many times. The chain combines TRBV11-2 with TRBJ1-5; D is ambiguous. The germline V gene encodes CDR1 SGHAT and CDR2 FQNNGV. There are 13 residues in the CDR3. The V end was cut by 1 base, the J end by 6 bases, with 7 bases between. The CDR3 region is CASSLVVGQPQHF. In DNA form, the CDR3 reads TGTGCCAGCAGCTTAGTTGTCGGTCAGCCCCAGCATTTT.

In its sample, this clonotype was seen many times. The chain combines TRBV5-1 with TRBJ2-7, with 10 bases identical to TRBD1. This CDR3 spans 15 amino acids. Germline CDR1 reads SGHRS; CDR2 reads YFSETQ. The junction had 7 bases not matched to a gene; V was cut back by 4 bases and J by 3 bases. CDR3 region: CASSHWTGGDYEQYF. CDR3 DNA: TGCGCCAGCAGCCATTGGACAGGGGGAGACTACGAGCAGTACTTC.

The chain employs TRBV18 and TRBJ1-2; 7 bases agree with TRBD1. The germline V gene has CDR1 KGHSH and CDR2 LQKENI. V lost 5 bases, J lost 5 bases, and 5 bases stayed unmatched. The length of the CDR3 is 13 residues. The CDR3 coding sequence is TGTGCCAGCTCATCGACAGGGCGATATGGCTACACCTTC. It encodes CASSSTGRYGYTF. Drawing the rest from reference TRBV18 and TRBJ1-2, the complete variable domain is NAGVMQNPRHLVRRRGQEARLRCSPMKGHSHVYWYRQLPEEGLKFMVYLQKENIIDESGMPKERFSAEFPKEGPSILRIQQVVRGDSAAYFCASSSTGRYGYTFGSGTRLTVV.

In this sample, this clonotype turned up many times. The chain uses TRBV29-1 and TRBJ2-3, with D perhaps matching TRBD1 or TRBD2 (6 bases each). Trimming removed 7 bases at V and 0 bases at J, with 14 bases between. Germline CDR1 SQVTM, CDR2 ANQGSEA. This CDR3 is built from 14 residues. CDR3 coding DNA: TGCAGCGCCGCGGGGACAACTAGCACAGATACGCAGTATTTT. This gives the protein CSAAGTTSTDTQYF.

The chain links TRBV18 to TRBJ2-1; 8 nucleotides line up with TRBD2. The germline V gene has CDR1 KGHSH and CDR2 LQKENI. The J segment lost 8 bases and the V segment lost 1 base, leaving 7 bases of the junction unmatched. This CDR3 is built from 15 residues. CDR3 coding DNA: TGTGCCAGCTCACCACAAACGGGGGGGCTCGATGAGCAGTTCTTC. Its translation: CASSPQTGGLDEQFF.

This clonotype was observed many times. The chain combines TRBV6-5 with TRBJ1-2; D is uncertain. CDR1 is MNHEY and CDR2 is SVGAGI in the germline V gene. The CDR3 contains 14 residues. Trimming took 0 bases from V and 8 from J, leaving 13 bases between them. Here the CDR3 reads CASSYSPTGIGYTF. The CDR3 DNA reads TGTGCCAGCAGTTACTCGCCAACGGGGATCGGCTACACCTTC.

Ten or more counts support this clonotype. The chain couples TRBV5-4 to TRBJ2-1, with TRBD1 matching 8 bases. Per the germline V gene, CDR1 is SGHNT and CDR2 is YYREEE (reference sequence). The CDR3 spans 15 residues. The V gene end was trimmed by 4 bases and the J gene end by 0 bases; junction bases not matched to a gene: 3. This chain's CDR3 is CASSPTGDSYNEQFF. DNA of the CDR3: TGTGCCAGCAGCCCGACAGGGGACTCCTACAATGAGCAGTTCTTC.

A few counts support this clonotype. V usage is TRBV12-3 or TRBV12-4 and J usage is TRBJ2-3, with D hard to call. The V gene lost 3 bases and the J gene lost 5 bases, with 3 bases spanning the gap. This CDR3 contains 11 residues. The CDR3 DNA reads as TGTGCCAGCAGTTTTAGAGATACGCAGTATTTT. It yields the protein CASSFRDTQYF.